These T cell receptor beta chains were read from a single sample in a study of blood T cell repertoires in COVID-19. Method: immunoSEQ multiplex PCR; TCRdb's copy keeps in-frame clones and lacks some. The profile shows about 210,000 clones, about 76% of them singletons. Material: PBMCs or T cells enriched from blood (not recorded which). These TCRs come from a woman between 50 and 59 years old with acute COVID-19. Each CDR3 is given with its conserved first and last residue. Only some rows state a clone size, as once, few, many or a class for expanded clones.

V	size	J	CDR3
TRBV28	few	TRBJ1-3	CASTPPGSGNTIYF
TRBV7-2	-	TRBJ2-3	CASSLRGGGADTQYF
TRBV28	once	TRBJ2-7	CASSPPGGRDKQYF
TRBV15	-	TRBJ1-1	CATSRETGMNTEAFF
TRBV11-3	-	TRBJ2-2	CASSSGQPGAGELFF
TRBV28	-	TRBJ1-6	CASTLRDRAISPLHF
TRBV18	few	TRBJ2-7	CASSPPGNYEQYF
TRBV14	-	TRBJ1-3	CASSPRTPDSAGSRTIYF
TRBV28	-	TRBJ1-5	CASSREQGAGNQPQHF
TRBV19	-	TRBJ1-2	CASSTTGGVAGYTF
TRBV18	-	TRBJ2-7	CASSRGSYEQYF
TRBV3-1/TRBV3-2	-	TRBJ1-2	CASSQRQANYGYTF
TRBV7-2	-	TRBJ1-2	CASSLALTGGSGGYTF
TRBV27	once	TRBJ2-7	CASSLGGRAENFLYEQYF
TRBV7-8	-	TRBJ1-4	CASSLVTGNNEKLFF
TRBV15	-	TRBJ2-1	CATSRDLGTVYNEQFF
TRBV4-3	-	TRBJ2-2	CASSHLPGLAENTGELFF
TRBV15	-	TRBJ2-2	CATSRVPGQVSEANTGELFF
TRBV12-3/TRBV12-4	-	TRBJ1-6	CASSRTANSPLHF
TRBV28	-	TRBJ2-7	CASRPQGARPEQYF
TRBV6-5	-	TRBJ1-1	CASSTRTGNTEAFF
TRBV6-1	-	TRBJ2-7	CASSEVGPGVYEQYF
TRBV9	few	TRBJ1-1	CASSAQTGLNTEAFF
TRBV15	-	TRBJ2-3	CATSNRDFTDTQYF
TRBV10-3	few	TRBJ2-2	CATGLAGGSTGELFF
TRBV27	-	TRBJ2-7	CASSYPEGQGIHEQYF
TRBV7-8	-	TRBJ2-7	CASSQGRGPVQAEQYF
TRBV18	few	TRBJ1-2	CASSPGSYNYGYTF
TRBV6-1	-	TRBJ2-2	CASSGPRTANTGELFF
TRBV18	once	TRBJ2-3	CASSPPGLAISTDTQYF
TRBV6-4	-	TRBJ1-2	CASSDRAGNYGYTF
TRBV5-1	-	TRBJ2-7	CASSLGQSTYEQYF
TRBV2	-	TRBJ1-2	CASRESPNYGYTF
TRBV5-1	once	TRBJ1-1	CASSSDMNTEAFF
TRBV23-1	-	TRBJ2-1	CASSQGRTAGSPYNEQFF
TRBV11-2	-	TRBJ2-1	CASSLAAGSSYNEQFF
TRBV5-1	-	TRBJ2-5	CASSRLAASGKETQYF
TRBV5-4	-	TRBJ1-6	CASSLAGNNSPLHF
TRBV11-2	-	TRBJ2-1	CASSSGTIYNEQFF